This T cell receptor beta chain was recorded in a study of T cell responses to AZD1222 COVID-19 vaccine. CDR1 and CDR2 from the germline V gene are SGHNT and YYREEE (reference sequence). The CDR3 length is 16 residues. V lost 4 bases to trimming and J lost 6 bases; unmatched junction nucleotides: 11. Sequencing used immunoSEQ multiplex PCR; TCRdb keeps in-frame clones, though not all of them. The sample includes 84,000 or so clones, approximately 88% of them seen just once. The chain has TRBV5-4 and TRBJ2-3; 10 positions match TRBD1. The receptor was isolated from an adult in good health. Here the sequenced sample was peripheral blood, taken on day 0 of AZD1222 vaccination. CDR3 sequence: CASSNRDRGLRDTQYF. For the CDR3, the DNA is TGTGCCAGCAGCAACCGGGACAGGGGATTAAGGGATACGCAGTATTTT.